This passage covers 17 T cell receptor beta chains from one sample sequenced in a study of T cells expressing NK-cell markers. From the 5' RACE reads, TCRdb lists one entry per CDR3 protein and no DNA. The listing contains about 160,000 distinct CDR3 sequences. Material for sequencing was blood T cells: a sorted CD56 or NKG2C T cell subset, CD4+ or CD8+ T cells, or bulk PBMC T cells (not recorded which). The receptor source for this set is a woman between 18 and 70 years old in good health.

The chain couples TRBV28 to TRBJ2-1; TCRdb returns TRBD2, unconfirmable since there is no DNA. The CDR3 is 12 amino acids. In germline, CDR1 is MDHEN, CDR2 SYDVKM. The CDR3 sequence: CASSLTSYEQFF. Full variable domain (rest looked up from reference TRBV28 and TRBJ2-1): DVKVTQSSRYLVKRTGEKVFLECVQDMDHENMFWYRQDPGLGLRLIYFSYDVKMKEKGDIPEGYSVSREKKERFSLILESASTNQTSMYLCASSLTSYEQFFGPGTRLTVL.

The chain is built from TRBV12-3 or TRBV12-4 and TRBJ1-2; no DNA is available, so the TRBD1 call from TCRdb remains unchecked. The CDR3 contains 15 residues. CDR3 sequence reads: CASSSGGQGHGGYTF.

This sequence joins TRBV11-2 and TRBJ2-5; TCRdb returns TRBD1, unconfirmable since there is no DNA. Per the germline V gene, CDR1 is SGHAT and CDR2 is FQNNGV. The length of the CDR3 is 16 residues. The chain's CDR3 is CASSLAHRGSQETQYF.

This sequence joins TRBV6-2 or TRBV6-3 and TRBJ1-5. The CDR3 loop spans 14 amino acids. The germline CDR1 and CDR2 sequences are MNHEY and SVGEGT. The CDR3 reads CASSKRADNQPQHF.

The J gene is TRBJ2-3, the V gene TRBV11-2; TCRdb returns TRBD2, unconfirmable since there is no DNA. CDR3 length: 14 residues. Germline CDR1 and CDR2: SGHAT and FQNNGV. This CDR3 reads CASSNSGATDTQYF.

CDR3: CASSPNGGGPQYF. The chain recombines TRBV7-3 with TRBJ2-3; TCRdb's D call, TRBD1, is unchecked because there is no DNA. From germline, CDR1 is SGHTA and CDR2 FQGTGA. The CDR3 sequence is 13 residues long. The full variable domain, in which reference TRBV7-3 and TRBJ2-3 provide the parts outside the CDR3, is GAGVSQTPSNKVTEKGKYVELRCDPISGHTALYWYRQSLGQGPEFLIYFQGTGAADDSGLPNDRFFAVRPEGSVSTLKIQRTERGDSAVYLCASSPNGGGPQYFGPGTRLTVL.

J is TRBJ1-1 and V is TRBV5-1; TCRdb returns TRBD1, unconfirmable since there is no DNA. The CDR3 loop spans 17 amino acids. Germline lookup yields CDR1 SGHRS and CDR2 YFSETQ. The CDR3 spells CASSQDRDRGLNTEAFF.

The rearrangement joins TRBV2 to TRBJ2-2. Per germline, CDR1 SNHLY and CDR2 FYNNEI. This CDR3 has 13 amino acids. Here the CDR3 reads CASRRSFTGELFF.

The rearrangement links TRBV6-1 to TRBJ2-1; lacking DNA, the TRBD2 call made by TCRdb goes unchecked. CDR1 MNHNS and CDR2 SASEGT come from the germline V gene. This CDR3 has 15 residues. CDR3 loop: CASRIGLANHNEQFF.

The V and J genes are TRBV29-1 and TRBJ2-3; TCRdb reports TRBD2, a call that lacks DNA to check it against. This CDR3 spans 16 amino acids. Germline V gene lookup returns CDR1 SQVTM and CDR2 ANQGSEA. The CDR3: CSVAGGRRNKADTQYF.

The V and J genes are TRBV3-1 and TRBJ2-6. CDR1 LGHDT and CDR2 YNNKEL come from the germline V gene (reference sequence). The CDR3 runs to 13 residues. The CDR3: CASTSSGANVLTF.

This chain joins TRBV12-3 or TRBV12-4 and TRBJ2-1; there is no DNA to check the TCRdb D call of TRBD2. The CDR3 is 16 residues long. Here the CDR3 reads CASSLPGTSGGGEQFF.

CDR3 in amino acids: CASSLAASDTQYF. V gene TRBV7-9 combines with J gene TRBJ2-3. The CDR3 totals 13 residues. Germline CDR1 and CDR2: SEHNR and FQNEAQ (reference sequence).

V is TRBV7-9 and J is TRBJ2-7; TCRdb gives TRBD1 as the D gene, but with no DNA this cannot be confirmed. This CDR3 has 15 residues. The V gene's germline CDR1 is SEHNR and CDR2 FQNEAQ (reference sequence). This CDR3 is CASSPRAFSSYEQYF. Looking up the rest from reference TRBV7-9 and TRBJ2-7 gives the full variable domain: DTGVSQNPRHKITKRGQNVTFRCDPISEHNRLYWYRQTLGQGPEFLTYFQNEAQLEKSRLLSDRFSAERPKGSFSTLEIQRTEQGDSAMYLCASSPRAFSSYEQYFGPGTRLTVT.

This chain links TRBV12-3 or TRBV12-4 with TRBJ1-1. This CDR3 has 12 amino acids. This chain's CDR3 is CASSFEPTAAFF.

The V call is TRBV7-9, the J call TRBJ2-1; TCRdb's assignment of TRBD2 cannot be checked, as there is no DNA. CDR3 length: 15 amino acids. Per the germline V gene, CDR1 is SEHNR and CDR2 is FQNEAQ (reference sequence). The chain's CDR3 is CASSSRGRAGNEQFF.

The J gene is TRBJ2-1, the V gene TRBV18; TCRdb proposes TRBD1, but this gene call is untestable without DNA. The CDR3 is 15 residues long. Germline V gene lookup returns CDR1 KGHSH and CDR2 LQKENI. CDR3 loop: CASSDTSFRGHEQFF.